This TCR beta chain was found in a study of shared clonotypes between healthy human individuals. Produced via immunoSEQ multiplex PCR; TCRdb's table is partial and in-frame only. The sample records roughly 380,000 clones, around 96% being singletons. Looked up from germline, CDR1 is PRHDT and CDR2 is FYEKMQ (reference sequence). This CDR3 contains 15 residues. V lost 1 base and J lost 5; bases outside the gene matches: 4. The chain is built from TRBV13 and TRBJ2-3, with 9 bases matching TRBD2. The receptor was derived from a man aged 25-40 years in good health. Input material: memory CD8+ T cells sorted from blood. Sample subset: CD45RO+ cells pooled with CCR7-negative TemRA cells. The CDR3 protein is CASSLVQREVDTQYF. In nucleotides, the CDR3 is TGTGCCAGCAGCTTAGTCCAGCGGGAGGTAGATACGCAGTATTTT.